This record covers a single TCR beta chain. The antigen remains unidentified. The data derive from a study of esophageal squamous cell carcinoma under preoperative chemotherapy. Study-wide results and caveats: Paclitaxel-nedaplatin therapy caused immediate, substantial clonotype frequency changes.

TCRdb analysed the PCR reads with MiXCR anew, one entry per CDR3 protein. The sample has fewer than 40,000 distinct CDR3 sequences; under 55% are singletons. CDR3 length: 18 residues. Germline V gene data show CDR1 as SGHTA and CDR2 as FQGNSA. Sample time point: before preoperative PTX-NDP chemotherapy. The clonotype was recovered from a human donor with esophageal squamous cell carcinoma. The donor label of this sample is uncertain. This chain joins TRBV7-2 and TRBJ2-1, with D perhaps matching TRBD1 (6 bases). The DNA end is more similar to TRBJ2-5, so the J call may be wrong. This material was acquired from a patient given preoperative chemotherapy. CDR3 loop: CASSYRGMASEDKETQYF. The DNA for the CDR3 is TGTGCCAGCAGCTATAGGGGGATGGCCTCCGAAGACAAAGAGACCCAGTACTTC.